This record looks at one T cell receptor beta chain sequence and its context. Its specificity is unknown. CDR3 length equals 13 residues. V dropped 2 bases and J dropped 8 bases, with 9 bases sitting between them. Germline V lookup: CDR1 KGHDR, CDR2 SFDVKD. Using immunoSEQ multiplex PCR, the repertoire was profiled, and TCRdb retains in-frame clones only, with some absent. Of 200,000 to 300,000 clones in the sample, roughly 87% were seen once. The data were obtained in a study of Ad26.COV2.S vaccination and SARS-CoV-2 variants. Findings of the study overall: It is possible that the TCR breadth and depth analyses underestimated the total T cell responses.

Documented treatment: roughly 18 received Ad26.COV2.S at low or high dose, single or two shots; a few received placebo; per-sample allocation not given. Specimens were obtained on day 63 following the first vaccine or placebo injection. The sequence was collected from a person between 18 and 65 years old who received the Ad26.COV2.S COVID-19 vaccine or a placebo. The rearrangement joins TRBV24-1 to TRBJ2-1; D may be TRBD1 (5 bases). The sample in question was peripheral blood, obtained in a trial of Ad26.COV2.S vaccine versus placebo. CDR3 sequence (DNA): TGTGCCACCAGTGATTCAGGGATGGATGAGCAGTTCTTC. Its translation is CATSDSGMDEQFF.